This T cell receptor beta chain was retrieved from a study of vaccination effects on CD4 cells after COVID-19. General study findings and limits: The study found marked clonal contraction of infection- and vaccine-induced clones late after vaccination. Limitations: small convalescent group and missing early post-infection timepoints.

The method was immunoSEQ multiplex PCR; TCRdb's version includes in-frame clones alone and lacks a portion of them. In the table there are some 65,000 clones, roughly three quarters of which are singletons. This CDR3 has 13 amino acids. The V and J ends lost 3 bases and 4 bases respectively, with 6 bases between them. Germline CDR1 KGHSH, CDR2 LQKENI. Prior to sequencing, the ViraFEST assay stimulated PBMC with viral peptide pools, which expanded the antigen-specific CD4+ T cells. Cultured cells yielded isolated CD4+ T cells after 10 to 11 days. Having tested negative for nucleocapsid antibodies, the vaccine recipients showed no prior SARS-CoV-2 infection. Each culture well received under 2.5 million PBMC. These cells were then cultured in IMDM with approximately 10 IU/ml IL-2 and 7.5 to 10 ug/ml peptides. Half-medium replacement with IL-2 medium occurred on days 3 and 7. Details on this clone: Its target is unknown.

This receptor was taken from a human donor who received a COVID-19 vaccine. The chain links TRBV18 to TRBJ1-4, with no clear D. Sequenced here: CD4+ T cells from PBMCs cultured with HCoV-NL63 spike peptides, sampled before COVID-19 vaccination. Here the CDR3 reads CASSPGFNEKLFF. Here the CDR3 DNA reads TGTGCCAGCTCACCTGGGTTTAATGAAAAACTGTTTTTT.